This TCR beta chain originates from a study of brain T cells in children with intractable seizures. The CDR3 loop spans 15 amino acids. Trimming left V 4 bases short and J 0 bases short, with 13 bases between. Germline V gene sequence: CDR1 SGDLS, CDR2 YYNGEE. The sample's time point: blood from clinic visit 5 months post-surgery; TSC patient then seizure free. At least one anti-epileptic drug was given before surgery. Only in-frame clones appear in the TCRdb table, and some are missing; sequencing was by immunoSEQ multiplex PCR. The sample yields about 340,000 clones, 93% seen once. The V call is TRBV9, the J call TRBJ1-2; maybe TRBD1 (5 bases). The sequenced sample was peripheral blood, obtained more than 4 months after surgery. The sequence was obtained from a boy under two years old with tuberous sclerosis and intractable seizures. The CDR3 region is CASSISTATNYGYTF. The CDR3 nucleotides are TGTGCCAGCAGCATTTCGACAGCCACTAACTATGGCTACACCTTC. Complete variable domain (other parts from reference TRBV9 and TRBJ1-2): DSGVTQTPKHLITATGQRVTLRCSPRSGDLSVYWYQQSLDQGLQFLIQYYNGEERAKGNILERFSAQQFPDLHSELNLSSLELGDSALYFCASSISTATNYGYTFGSGTRLTVV.